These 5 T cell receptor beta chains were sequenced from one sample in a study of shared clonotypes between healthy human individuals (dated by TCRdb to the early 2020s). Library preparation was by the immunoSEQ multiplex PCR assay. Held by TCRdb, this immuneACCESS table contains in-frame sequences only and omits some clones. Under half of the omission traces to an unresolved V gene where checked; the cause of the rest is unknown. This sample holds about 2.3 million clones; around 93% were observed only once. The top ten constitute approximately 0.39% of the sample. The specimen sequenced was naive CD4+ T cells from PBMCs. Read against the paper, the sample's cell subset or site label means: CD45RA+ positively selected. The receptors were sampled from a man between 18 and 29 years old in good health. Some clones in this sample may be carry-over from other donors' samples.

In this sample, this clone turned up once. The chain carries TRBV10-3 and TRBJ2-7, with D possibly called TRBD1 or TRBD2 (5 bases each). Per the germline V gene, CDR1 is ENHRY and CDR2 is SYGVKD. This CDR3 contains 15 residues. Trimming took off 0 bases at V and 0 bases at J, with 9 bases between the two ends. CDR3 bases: TGTGCCATCAGTGAGTCACGGGGCTCCTCCTACGAGCAGTACTTC. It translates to CAISESRGSSYEQYF.

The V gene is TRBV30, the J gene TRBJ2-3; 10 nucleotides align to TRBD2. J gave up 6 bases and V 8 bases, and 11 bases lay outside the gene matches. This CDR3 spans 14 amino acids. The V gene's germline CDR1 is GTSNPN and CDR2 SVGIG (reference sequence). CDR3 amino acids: CAQTGASGSDTQYF. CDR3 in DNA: TGTGCCCAGACGGGGGCTAGCGGGAGTGATACGCAGTATTTT.

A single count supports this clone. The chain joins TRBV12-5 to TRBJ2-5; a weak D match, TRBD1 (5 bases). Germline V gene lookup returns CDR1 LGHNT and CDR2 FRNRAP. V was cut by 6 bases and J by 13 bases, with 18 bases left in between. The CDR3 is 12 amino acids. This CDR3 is CASGKDMYIRYF. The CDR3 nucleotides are TGTGCTAGTGGCAAGGACATGTATATCCGGTACTTC.

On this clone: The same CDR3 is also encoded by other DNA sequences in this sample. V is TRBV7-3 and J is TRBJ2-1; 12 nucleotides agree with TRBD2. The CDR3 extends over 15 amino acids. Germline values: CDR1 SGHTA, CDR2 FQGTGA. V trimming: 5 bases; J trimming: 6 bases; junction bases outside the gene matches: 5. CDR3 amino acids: CASSPGTSGSNEQFF. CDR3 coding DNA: TGTGCCAGCAGCCCCGGGACTAGCGGGTCCAATGAGCAGTTCTTC.

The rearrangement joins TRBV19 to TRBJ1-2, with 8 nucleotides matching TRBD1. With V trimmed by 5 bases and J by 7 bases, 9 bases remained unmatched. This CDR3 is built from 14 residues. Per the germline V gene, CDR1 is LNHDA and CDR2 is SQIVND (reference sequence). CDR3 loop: CASSVNSDRGGYTF. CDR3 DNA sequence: TGTGCCAGTAGTGTCAACAGCGACAGGGGTGGCTACACCTTC.